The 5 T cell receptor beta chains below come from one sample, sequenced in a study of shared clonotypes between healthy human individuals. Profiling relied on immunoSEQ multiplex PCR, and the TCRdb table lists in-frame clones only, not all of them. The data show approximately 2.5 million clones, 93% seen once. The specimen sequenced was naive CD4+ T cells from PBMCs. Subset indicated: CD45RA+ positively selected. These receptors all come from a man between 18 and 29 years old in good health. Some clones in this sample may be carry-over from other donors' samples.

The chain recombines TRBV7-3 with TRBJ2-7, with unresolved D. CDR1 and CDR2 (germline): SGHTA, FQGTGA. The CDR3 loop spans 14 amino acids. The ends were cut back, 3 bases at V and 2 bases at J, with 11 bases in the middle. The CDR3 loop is CASSLEGNTYEQYF. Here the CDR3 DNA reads TGTGCCAGCAGCTTGGAAGGGAATACCTACGAGCAGTACTTC.

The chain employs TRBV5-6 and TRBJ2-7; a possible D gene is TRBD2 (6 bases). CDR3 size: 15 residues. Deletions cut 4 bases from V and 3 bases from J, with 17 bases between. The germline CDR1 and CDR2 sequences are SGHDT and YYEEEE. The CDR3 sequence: CASSISGSLSYEQYF. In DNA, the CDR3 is TGTGCCAGCAGCATTAGCGGATCCCTAAGCTACGAGCAGTACTTC.

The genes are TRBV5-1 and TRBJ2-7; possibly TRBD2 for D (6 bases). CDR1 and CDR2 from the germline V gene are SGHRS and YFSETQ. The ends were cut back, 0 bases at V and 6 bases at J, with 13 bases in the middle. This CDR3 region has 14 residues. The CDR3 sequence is CASSLGRVEGEQYF. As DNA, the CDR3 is TGCGCCAGCAGCTTGGGTAGGGTGGAGGGCGAGCAGTACTTC.

The CDR3 reads CAWMRDAAKNIQYF. The CDR3 DNA reads TGTGCCTGGATGCGGGACGCGGCCAAAAACATTCAGTACTTC. This chain links TRBV30 with TRBJ2-4; TRBD2 might be the D (6 bases). CDR1 is GTSNPN, CDR2 SVGIG, per germline (reference sequence). Between the trimmed V and J ends, which lost 4 bases and 1 base, there was a span of 11 bases. The CDR3 totals 14 residues.

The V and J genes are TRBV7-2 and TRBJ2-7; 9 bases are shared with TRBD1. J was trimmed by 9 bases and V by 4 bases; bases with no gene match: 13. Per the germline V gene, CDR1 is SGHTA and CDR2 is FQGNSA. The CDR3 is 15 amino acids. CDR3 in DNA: TGTGCCAGCAGCTCCTCGGGACAGGGAACCACGGCGCAGTACTTC. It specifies CASSSSGQGTTAQYF. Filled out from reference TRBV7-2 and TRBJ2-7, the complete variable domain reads GAGVSQSPSNKVTEKGKDVELRCDPISGHTALYWYRQSLGQGLEFLIYFQGNSAPDKSGLPSDRFSAERTGGSVSTLTIQRTQQEDSAVYLCASSSSGQGTTAQYFGPGTRLTVT.